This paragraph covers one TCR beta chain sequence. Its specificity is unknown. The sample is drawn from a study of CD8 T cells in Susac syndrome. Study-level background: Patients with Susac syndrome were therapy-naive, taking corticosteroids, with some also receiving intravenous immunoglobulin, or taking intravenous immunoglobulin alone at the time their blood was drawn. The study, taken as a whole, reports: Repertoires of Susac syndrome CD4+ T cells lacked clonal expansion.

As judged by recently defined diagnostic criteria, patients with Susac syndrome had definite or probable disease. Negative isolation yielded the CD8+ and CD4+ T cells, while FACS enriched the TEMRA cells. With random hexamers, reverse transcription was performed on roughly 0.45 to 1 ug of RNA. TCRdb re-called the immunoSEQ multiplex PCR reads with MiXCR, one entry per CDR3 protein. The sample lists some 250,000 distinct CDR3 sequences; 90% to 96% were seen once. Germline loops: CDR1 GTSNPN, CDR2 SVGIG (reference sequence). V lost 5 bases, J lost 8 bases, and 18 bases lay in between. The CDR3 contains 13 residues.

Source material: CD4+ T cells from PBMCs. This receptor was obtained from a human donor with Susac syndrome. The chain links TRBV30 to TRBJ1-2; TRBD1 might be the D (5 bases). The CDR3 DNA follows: TGTGCCTGGGGGATGGGCGGGGCGCAAGGCTACACCTTC. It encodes CAWGMGGAQGYTF.